This T cell receptor beta chain was profiled in a study of early stage breast cancer tumors listed by TCRdb under 2017. Regarding the complete study: Of the 15 to 20 invasive breast tumors, about a dozen were found to be estrogen receptor-positive, progesterone receptor-positive and HER2-negative. A read coverage of roughly 10-fold per sample was achieved on average. Of the roughly 12 ER+/PR+/HER2- tumors, eight were classified as invasive ductal carcinomas and four as invasive lobular carcinomas. The samples as a whole yielded more than 2.5 million detected templates, corresponding to about a million unique clonotypes. What the study reported, not specific to this receptor: Bulk genomic DNA sequencing of unsorted cells missed chain pairing and functional markers such as CD4, CD8 and FOXP3. The small cohort size prevented analysis by tumor subtype. Tumors showed roughly 2.3-fold higher T cell density and higher clonality than adjacent normal breast tissue. Repertoires from blood and normal breast were more alike than repertoires from blood and tumor, and in 14 of 16 patients, comparing each tissue with blood separated tumor from normal. Enriched TCRB sequences shared across patients were found to be mostly commonly generated sequences that were unlikely to play an important role in the tumor microenvironment.

Concerning this clone: Its antigen has not been determined. No qualities accompany the bases; no much larger clone lies one base away.

Two independent genomic DNA replicates were amplified for each sample, with 0.5 ug used for blood and around 1.5 ug for tumor or normal breast. Following the manufacturer's instructions, the ImmunoSeq Intro kit was used to carry out TCRB sequencing on genomic DNA. Multiplex PCR ran about 29 cycles with proprietary primers and spike-in control sequences for absolute quantification. An 87-bp fragment spanning the CDR3 and flanking V and J genes was sequenced with single-end 150-bp reads. Each lane of an Illumina MiSeq running version 3.0 chemistry carried seven multiplexed samples, with two replicates apiece. The study's processing was this. Raw data were processed with the vendor's proprietary pipeline, and both replicates were merged into a single result per sample. Productive rearrangements sharing the V-gene family, CDR3 amino acid sequence and J-gene segment were defined as clonotypes. To compute clonality, the normalized Shannon entropy (Pielou evenness) of TCRB abundances was subtracted from 1. T cell density was estimated by dividing total templates by the number of input cells inferred from the DNA input amount. Total repertoire diversity and clonality were estimated with Recon using default parameters. Clonotypes with over 0.1% abundance in tumor and at least 32-fold higher abundance in tumor than in normal breast were defined as tumor-enriched. Held by TCRdb, this immuneACCESS table contains in-frame sequences only and omits some clones. Under half of the omission traces to an unresolved V gene where checked; the cause of the rest is unknown. That table supplies the V and J calls and clone size; D and trimming were determined from the DNA. For this sample there are more than 55,000 clones; approximately 84% appear just once. Around 4.7% of the sample is taken by the ten largest.

The study profiled bulk TCR beta-chain repertoires in matched peripheral blood, tumor and adjacent normal breast tissue taken from more than 15 patients with early-stage breast cancer. Before surgery, about 5-10 mL of whole blood was collected into EDTA tubes and then processed within 2 hours. Ficoll-Paque centrifugation in SepMate-50 tubes was used to isolate peripheral blood mononuclear cells. PBMCs were cryopreserved in around 90% FBS with around 10% DMSO in aliquots of 2 to 4 million cells and stored in liquid nitrogen. Genomic DNA was extracted with the Qiagen AllPrep DNA/RNA Mini kit. From its cysteine to its phenylalanine, the CDR3 spans 15 amino acids. Just the 45-base CDR3 DNA is kept, in frame starting at base 1. Clipping removes 7 bases from V and 7 bases from J, with 10 as the unmatched junction base count. The germline V gene (reference sequence) yields SGHNT for CDR1 and YYREEE for CDR2.

The sequence joins TRBV5-4 to TRBJ2-1, with 11 bases in between that match TRBD2. Sequenced material: blood. This clonotype originated in a person aged 35 to 50 with breast cancer. The nucleotide sequence is TGTGCCAGCCAATTTAGCGGGAGGGCCTGGAATGAGCAGTTCTTC. Translated, it reads CASQFSGRAWNEQFF. Reference TRBV5-4 and TRBJ2-1 genes cover what lies past the CDR3, so the full variable domain is ETGVTQSPTHLIKTRGQQVTLRCSSQSGHNTVSWYQQALGQGPQFIFQYYREEENGRGNFPPRFSGLQFPNYSSELNVNALELDDSALYLCASQFSGRAWNEQFFGPGTRLTVL.